A single sample is the source of the 2 T cell receptor beta chains below, sequenced in a study of response to subunit inactivated influenza vaccine (dated by TCRdb to the late 2010s). Library preparation used RT-PCR. TCRdb lists the instrument as Illumina HiSeq 2500. The raw public reads went through TCRdb reprocessing: fastp at Q25, MiXCR clone calling, in-frame beta chains kept. Every CDR3 protein is listed once, alongside the most common genes and DNA of its rows. The sample contains about 500,000 distinct CDR3 sequences, more than 15% of them found a single time. The ten most abundant clones make up approximately 3% of the sample. Sequenced material: CD4+ T cells sorted from PBMCs, taken around 2 years after vaccination. These receptors all stem from a man aged 50 to 69 who received an inactivated influenza vaccine. Donor details come from another sample of the same person, matched by shared clones.

The V gene is TRBV13, the J gene TRBJ2-1; 9 positions match TRBD2. J gave up 7 bases and V 10 bases, and 20 bases lay outside the gene matches. CDR3 length: 17 amino acids. The germline V gene has CDR1 PRHDT and CDR2 FYEKMQ (reference sequence). CDR3 sequence: CAMGPGTSGGPRNEQFF. The CDR3 DNA sequence: TGTGCCATGGGCCCCGGGACCAGCGGGGGGCCTCGAAATGAGCAGTTCTTC.

V and J are TRBV15 and TRBJ2-7, with a weak D call TRBD1 (6 bases). V lost 3 bases to trimming and J lost 1 base, with 16 bases between them. The V gene's germline CDR1 is LNHNV and CDR2 YYDKDF (reference sequence). CDR3 length equals 16 residues. The CDR3 loop is CATSSDPAQGSYEQYF. In nucleotides, the CDR3 is TGTGCCACCAGCAGCGACCCGGCCCAGGGGTCCTACGAGCAGTACTTC.